This T cell receptor (beta chain) was obtained from a study of regulatory T cells in long-lasting Graves disease. Whole-study context: Positivity for TSH receptor antibodies plus over 5 years of antithyroid drugs meant persistent Graves' disease.

In building TCR beta libraries, iRepertoire HTBI primers were used together with Arm-PCR of CDR3 regions. Each CDR3 protein gets one entry after TCRdb re-called the multiplex PCR reads with MiXCR. The table shows a few hundred thousand distinct CDR3 sequences, with roughly a fifth occurring only once. Regarding the study as a whole: Newly diagnosed patients had higher TCR diversity than persistent Graves' patients did. Tissue studied was limited to peripheral blood, excluding thyroid tissue.

Time point given: persistent/refractory GD, antithyroid drugs over 5 years with positive TRAb. PBMC-extracted RNA yielded the TCR library. Many counts were recorded for this clonotype. What it binds is not known. CDR1 SGHAT and CDR2 FQDESV come from the germline V gene (reference sequence). Trimming took 4 bases from V and 0 from J; bases not matched to a gene: 9. The CDR3 consists of 16 residues. This sequence joins TRBV11-1 and TRBJ2-7; TRBD2 aligns across 7 bases. The sequenced sample was peripheral blood mononuclear cells (PBMCs), obtained when the disease was refractory, from a patient treated with antithyroid drugs. The source of this sequence is a female donor with Graves disease. CDR3 sequence: CASSWGSGTSSYEQYF. The DNA for the CDR3 is TGTGCCAGCAGCTGGGGGAGCGGGACGAGCTCCTACGAGCAGTACTTC.